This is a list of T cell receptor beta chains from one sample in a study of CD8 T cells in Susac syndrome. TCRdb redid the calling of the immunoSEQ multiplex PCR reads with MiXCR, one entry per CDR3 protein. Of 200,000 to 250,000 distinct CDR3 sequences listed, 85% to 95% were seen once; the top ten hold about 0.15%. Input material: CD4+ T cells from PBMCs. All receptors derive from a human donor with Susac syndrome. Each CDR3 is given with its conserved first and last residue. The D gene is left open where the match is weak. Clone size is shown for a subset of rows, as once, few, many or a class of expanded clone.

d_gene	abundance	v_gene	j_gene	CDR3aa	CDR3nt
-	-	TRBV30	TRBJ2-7	CAWSPQGFYEQYF	TGTGCCTGGAGTCCTCAGGGGTTCTACGAGCAGTACTTC
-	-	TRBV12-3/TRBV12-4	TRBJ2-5	CASSLNEGETQYF	TGTGCCAGCAGTTTGAATGAGGGGGAGACCCAGTACTTC
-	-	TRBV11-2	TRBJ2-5	CASSLRGTLEETQYF	TGTGCCAGCAGCCTGCGGGGGACACTAGAAGAGACCCAGTACTTC
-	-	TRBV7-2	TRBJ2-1	CASSPYGQGYNEQFF	TGTGCCAGCAGCCCCTACGGCCAAGGCTACAATGAGCAGTTCTTC
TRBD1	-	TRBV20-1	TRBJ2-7	CSAVPRTGQYPYEQYF	TGCAGTGCTGTCCCTCGGACAGGCCAGTACCCCTACGAGCAGTACTTC
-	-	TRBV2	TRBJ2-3	CASSEAGGGTDTQYF	TGTGCCAGCAGTGAAGCGGGTGGAGGCACAGATACGCAGTATTTT
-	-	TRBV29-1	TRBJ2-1	CSVEGKGQLSGQFF	TGCAGCGTTGAAGGGAAGGGCCAGCTGAGCGGGCAGTTCTTC
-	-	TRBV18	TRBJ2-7	CASSPETGSYEQYF	TGTGCCAGCTCACCAGAGACAGGCTCTTACGAGCAGTACTTC
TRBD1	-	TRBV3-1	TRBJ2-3	CASRHEGGTGIDTQYF	TGTGCCAGCAGACACGAAGGGGGGACAGGGATAGATACGCAGTATTTT
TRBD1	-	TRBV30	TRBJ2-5	CAWKWDRQETQYF	TGTGCCTGGAAATGGGACAGGCAAGAGACCCAGTACTTC
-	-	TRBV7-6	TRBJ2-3	CASSSFGPGTDTQYF	TGTGCCAGCAGCTCCTTTGGCCCCGGAACAGATACGCAGTATTTT
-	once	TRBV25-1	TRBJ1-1	CASSESRGEGTEAFF	TGTGCCAGCAGTGAGTCTCGGGGCGAGGGCACTGAAGCTTTCTTT
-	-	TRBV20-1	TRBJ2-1	CSARQTTYNEQFF	TGCAGTGCAAGACAGACCACCTACAATGAGCAGTTCTTC
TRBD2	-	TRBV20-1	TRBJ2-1	CSADRLAGDSYNEQFF	TGCAGTGCGGATCGACTAGCGGGCGACTCCTACAATGAGCAGTTCTTC
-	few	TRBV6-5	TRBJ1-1	CPPGHFNTEAFF	TGTCCGCCGGGACATTTTAACACTGAAGCTTTCTTT
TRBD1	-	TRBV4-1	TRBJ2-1	CASSQASGGYPRKQGEQFF	TGCGCCAGCAGCCAAGCTTCAGGGGGCTATCCCCGAAAGCAGGGTGAGCAGTTCTTC
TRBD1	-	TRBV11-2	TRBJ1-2	CASSLLRGDGYTF	TGTGCCAGCAGCTTACTCAGGGGGGATGGCTACACCTTC
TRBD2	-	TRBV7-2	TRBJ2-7	CASSLAGGNYEQYF	TGTGCCAGCAGCTTAGCGGGAGGGAATTACGAGCAGTACTTC
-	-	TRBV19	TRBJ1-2	CASSADLRDYGYTF	TGTGCCAGTAGTGCGGACCTGAGGGACTATGGCTACACCTTC
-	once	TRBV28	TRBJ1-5	CASSFSTNQPQHF	TGTGCCAGCAGTTTCTCTACAAATCAGCCCCAGCATTTT
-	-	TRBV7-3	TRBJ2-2	CASSPSTGELFF	TGTGCCAGCAGCCCGTCCACCGGGGAGCTGTTTTTT
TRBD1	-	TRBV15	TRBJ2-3	CATSSGQAPRTDTQYF	TGTGCCACCAGCAGCGGACAGGCCCCCCGCACAGATACGCAGTATTTT
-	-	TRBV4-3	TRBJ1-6	CASSRSADSPLHF	TGCGCCAGCAGCCGATCGGCGGATTCACCCCTCCACTTT
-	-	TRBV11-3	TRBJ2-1	CASSSPSEDSIHEQFF	TGTGCCAGCAGCTCCCCCTCCGAGGACAGTATTCATGAGCAGTTCTTC
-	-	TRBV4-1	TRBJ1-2	CASSGEGDGLYYGYTF	TGCGCCAGCAGCGGAGAAGGCGACGGTCTTTACTATGGCTACACCTTC
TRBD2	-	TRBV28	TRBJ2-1	CASSPPLAGGRPVEIF	TGTGCCAGCAGTCCCCCCCTAGCGGGGGGCCGACCCGTCGAGATCTTC
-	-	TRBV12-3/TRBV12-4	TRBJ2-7	CASSSTGSYEQYF	TGTGCCAGCAGTTCGACAGGCTCCTACGAGCAGTACTTC
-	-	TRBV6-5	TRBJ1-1	CASRGTYRVGAFF	TGTGCCAGCAGAGGTACCTATAGGGTTGGCGCTTTCTTT
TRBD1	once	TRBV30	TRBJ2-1	CAWSVLGTGSYNEQFF	TGTGCCTGGAGTGTACTAGGGACAGGCTCCTACAATGAGCAGTTCTTC
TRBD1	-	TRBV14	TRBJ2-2	CASSQLTGITGELFF	TGTGCCAGCAGCCAACTGACAGGGATCACCGGGGAGCTGTTTTTT
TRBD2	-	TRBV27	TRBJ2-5	CASSPTRGGLKETQYF	TGTGCCAGCAGCCCAACCCGGGGGGGCCTTAAAGAGACCCAGTACTTC
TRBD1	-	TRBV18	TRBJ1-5	CASSPPARQGGQPQHF	TGTGCCAGCTCACCACCCGCGAGACAGGGGGGACAGCCCCAGCATTTT
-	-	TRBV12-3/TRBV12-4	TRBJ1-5	CASSFLAGNQPQHF	TGTGCCAGCAGTTTTCTCGCAGGCAATCAGCCCCAGCATTTT
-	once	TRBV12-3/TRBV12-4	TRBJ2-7	CASSFLQALEQYF	TGTGCCAGCAGTTTCCTCCAGGCTCTCGAGCAGTACTTC
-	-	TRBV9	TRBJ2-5	CASSYRDQETQYF	TGTGCCAGCAGCTACCGCGACCAAGAGACCCAGTACTTC
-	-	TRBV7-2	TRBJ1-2	CASSSREGRGYGYTF	TGTGCCAGCAGCTCTAGGGAGGGACGAGGCTATGGCTACACCTTC
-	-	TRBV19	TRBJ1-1	CASSPGIEAFF	TGTGCCAGTAGTCCCGGGATTGAAGCTTTCTTT
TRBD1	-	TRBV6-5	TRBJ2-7	CASTRPGQGSEQYF	TGTGCCAGCACCAGACCGGGACAGGGATCCGAGCAGTACTTC
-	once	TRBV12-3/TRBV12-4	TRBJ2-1	CASSLRPPTEQFF	TGTGCCAGCAGTTTGAGGCCACCCACCGAGCAGTTCTTC
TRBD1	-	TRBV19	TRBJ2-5	CASTYRGEETQYF	TGTGCCAGTACGTACAGGGGAGAAGAGACCCAGTACTTC
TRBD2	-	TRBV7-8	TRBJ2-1	CASSLALAGHNEQFF	TGTGCCAGCAGCTTAGCTCTAGCGGGGCACAATGAGCAGTTCTTC
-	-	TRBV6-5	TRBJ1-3	CASSSLDSGSSTIYF	TGTGCCAGCAGTTCCCTGGACAGCGGCTCTAGTACCATATATTTT
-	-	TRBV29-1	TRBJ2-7	CSVEWAGKKYEQYF	TGCAGCGTTGAATGGGCAGGGAAGAAATACGAGCAGTACTTC
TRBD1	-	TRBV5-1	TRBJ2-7	CASRQGAADEQYF	TGCGCCAGCAGGCAGGGGGCAGCCGACGAGCAGTACTTC
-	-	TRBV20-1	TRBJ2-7	CSARVGTFSSYEQYF	TGCAGTGCTAGAGTTGGGACGTTCAGCTCCTACGAGCAGTACTTC
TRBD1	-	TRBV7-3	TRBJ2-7	CASSLWGQGQAYEQYF	TGTGCCAGCAGCTTATGGGGACAGGGTCAGGCCTACGAGCAGTACTTC
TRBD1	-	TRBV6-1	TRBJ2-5	CASSVGLGQGMETQYF	TGTGCCAGCAGTGTCGGGCTGGGACAGGGGATGGAGACCCAGTACTTC
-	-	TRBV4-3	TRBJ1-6	CASSQAQAENSPLHF	TGCGCCAGCAGCCAAGCCCAGGCGGAAAATTCACCCCTCCACTTT
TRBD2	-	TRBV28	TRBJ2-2	CASSLLASGDTGELFF	TGTGCCAGCAGTTTACTTGCTAGCGGGGACACCGGGGAGCTGTTTTTT
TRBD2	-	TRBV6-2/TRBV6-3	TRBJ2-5	CASSYFPGGETQYF	TGTGCCAGCAGTTACTTTCCGGGGGGGGAGACCCAGTACTTC
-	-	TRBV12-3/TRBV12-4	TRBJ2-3	CASSLAGSTDTQYF	TGTGCCAGCAGTTTAGCGGGGAGCACAGATACGCAGTATTTT
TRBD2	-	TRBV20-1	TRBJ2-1	CSARDQRGGPEQFF	TGCAGTGCTAGAGATCAGCGGGGGGGTCCTGAGCAGTTCTTC
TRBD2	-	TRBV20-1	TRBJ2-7	CSAWPLLAGNYAGYEQYF	TGCAGTGCTTGGCCGTTACTAGCGGGGAACTACGCTGGCTACGAGCAGTACTTC
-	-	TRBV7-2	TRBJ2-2	CASSLAGGSESGELFF	TGTGCCAGCAGCTTAGCCGGGGGATCGGAGTCCGGGGAGCTGTTTTTT
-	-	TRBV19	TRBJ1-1	CASSGGRLGSEAFF	TGTGCCAGTAGTGGGGGGCGCCTCGGATCTGAAGCTTTCTTT
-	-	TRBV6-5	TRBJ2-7	CASSPRHSAYEQYF	TGTGCCAGCAGCCCGAGACACTCAGCCTACGAGCAGTACTTC
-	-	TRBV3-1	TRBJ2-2	CASSQVFGGWDTGELFF	TGTGCCAGCAGCCAAGTGTTCGGGGGCTGGGACACCGGGGAGCTGTTTTTT
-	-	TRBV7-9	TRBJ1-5	CASSLDSWANQPQHF	TGTGCCAGCAGCCTGGACAGTTGGGCCAATCAGCCCCAGCATTTT
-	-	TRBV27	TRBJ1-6	CASSLSRQGISPLHF	TGTGCCAGCAGTTTATCGAGGCAGGGGATTTCACCCCTCCACTTT
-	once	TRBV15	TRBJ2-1	CATAAGPRSYNEQFF	TGTGCCACCGCTGCGGGGCCACGCTCCTACAATGAGCAGTTCTTC